Listed below are T cell receptor beta chains from one sample, sequenced in a study of cytomegalovirus exposure and HLA in healthy donors. Profiled with immunoSEQ multiplex PCR; TCRdb holds only in-frame clones, not every one. The repertoire holds around 120,000 clones, with more than 85% as singletons. Sequences were obtained from PBMCs. The source is a man aged 18 to 29 in good health and CMV-seropositive. The CDR3 runs from the conserved cysteine through the conserved F or W. D genes are given only for firm matches. Clone sizes are given selectively: once, few, many, or a class where the clone is expanded.

NA	TRBV4-2	TRBD1	TRBJ2-7	TGTGCCAGCAGCCAAGAGAAGGGACAGGACGGGTACTCCTACGAGCAGTACTTC	CASSQEKGQDGYSYEQYF
NA	TRBV9	TRBD1	TRBJ1-4	TGTGCCAGCAGCGCAGGGGAAGACAGGGGGAATGAAAAACTGTTTTTT	CASSAGEDRGNEKLFF
NA	TRBV28	NA	TRBJ1-1	TGTGCCAGCAGCTCCTTCACCAGGATTACTGAAGCTTTCTTT	CASSSFTRITEAFF
NA	TRBV7-2	TRBD2	TRBJ2-1	TGTGCCAGCAGTCTCCCTAAGTCGGGGGGGCCCAATGAGCAGTTCTTC	CASSLPKSGGPNEQFF
NA	TRBV6-6	NA	TRBJ1-1	TGTGCCAGCAGTTCTATCCCTTTGCCTGAAGCTTTCTTT	CASSSIPLPEAFF
NA	TRBV7-9	NA	TRBJ1-1	TGTGCCAGCAGCTTACGCGGGGATGACACTGAAGCTTTCTTT	CASSLRGDDTEAFF
NA	TRBV7-2	NA	TRBJ1-2	TGTGCCAGCAGCTTAGGGTCCAGGTCCTATGGCTACACCTTC	CASSLGSRSYGYTF
NA	TRBV4-2	TRBD1	TRBJ1-4	TGTGCCAGCAGCCTATCCCCGGGACAGGGGAAAGAAAAACTGTTTTTT	CASSLSPGQGKEKLFF
NA	TRBV5-4	NA	TRBJ1-1	TGTGCCAGCAGCTTCGGGGGGAACACTGAAGCTTTCTTT	CASSFGGNTEAFF
once	TRBV2	TRBD1	TRBJ2-3	TGTGCCAGCAATATGGGACAGTCTAGCACAGATACGCAGTATTTT	CASNMGQSSTDTQYF
NA	TRBV5-1	NA	TRBJ2-7	TGCGCCAGCAGACCGGATCTGGGGAGCTCCTACGAGCAGTACTTC	CASRPDLGSSYEQYF
NA	TRBV28	TRBD1	TRBJ2-2	TGTGCCAGCACCCTGACAGGGGGCAACACCGGGGAGCTGTTTTTT	CASTLTGGNTGELFF
NA	TRBV5-1	NA	TRBJ2-3	TGCGCCAGCAGCTTAACTCAGGGCCGGGATACGCAGTATTTT	CASSLTQGRDTQYF
once	TRBV4-3	NA	TRBJ1-2	TGCGCCAGCAGCCAAGATCTCCCACTGGGGGGTTTTAGGGATGGCTACACCTTC	CASSQDLPLGGFRDGYTF
NA	TRBV5-1	TRBD1	TRBJ1-1	TGCGCCAGCAGCAAGCAGACAGGGTTTAACACTGAAGCTTTCTTT	CASSKQTGFNTEAFF
NA	TRBV11-3	NA	TRBJ1-6	TGTGCCAGCACCGGCCGGGACACCTTTTATAATTCACCCCTCCACTTT	CASTGRDTFYNSPLHF
once	TRBV25-1	TRBD2	TRBJ2-3	TGTGCCAGCAGTGCCGTTCAAGCGGGGGGGCGGGATACGCAGTATTTT	CASSAVQAGGRDTQYF
NA	TRBV2	NA	TRBJ2-2	TGTGCCAGCAGGGGTCTTACAGACACCGGGGAGCTGTTTTTT	CASRGLTDTGELFF
NA	TRBV29-1	NA	TRBJ1-1	TGCAGCGTTGACTCGGGAGACACTGAAGCTTTCTTT	CSVDSGDTEAFF
NA	TRBV11-3	TRBD1	TRBJ1-2	TGTGCCAGCAGCTTAGTGGAGGGGGACAGCTCAGTCTATGGCTACACCTTC	CASSLVEGDSSVYGYTF
NA	TRBV7-2	TRBD1	TRBJ2-6	TGTGCCAGCAGCTTTCCCTACAGGGGGCCTTACTCTGGGGCCAACGTCCTGACTTTC	CASSFPYRGPYSGANVLTF
NA	TRBV6-5	TRBD1	TRBJ2-7	TGTGCCAGCAGTACCGGACAGGGGGCGCTGGGCGAGCAGTACTTC	CASSTGQGALGEQYF
NA	TRBV25-1	NA	TRBJ1-1	TGTGCCAGCAGTTCAGTCGGGCGGGCTATTGAAGCTTTCTTT	CASSSVGRAIEAFF
NA	TRBV2	TRBD1	TRBJ1-6	TGTGCCAGCAGTGCAAGGACAGGGCGAAATTCACCCCTCCACTTT	CASSARTGRNSPLHF
NA	TRBV7-9	TRBD1	TRBJ2-7	TGTGCCAGCAGCAATTTCGGGACAGACTACGAGCAGTACTTC	CASSNFGTDYEQYF
NA	TRBV5-6	NA	TRBJ2-3	TGTGCCAGCAGCTTGGTCCGGGGGGCGGACAGCACAGATACGCAGTATTTT	CASSLVRGADSTDTQYF
few	TRBV2	NA	TRBJ1-2	TGTGCCAGCAGGCAACGGGGAGGAGCTAACTATGGCTACACCTTC	CASRQRGGANYGYTF
NA	TRBV7-2	TRBD2	TRBJ2-7	TGTGCCAGCAGCTTATCTAGCGGGGGGTCTACCTACGAGCAGTACTTC	CASSLSSGGSTYEQYF
NA	TRBV5-1	NA	TRBJ2-3	TGCGCCAGCAGCTTTGAAGGGGCAGATACGCAGTATTTT	CASSFEGADTQYF
NA	TRBV10-3	TRBD1	TRBJ1-2	TGTGCCATCAGGTTACAGGGGGCGAGCTATGGCTACACCTTC	CAIRLQGASYGYTF
once	TRBV7-2	NA	TRBJ1-5	TGTGCCAGCAGCCCACTCCTTAGCAATCAGCCCCAGCATTTT	CASSPLLSNQPQHF
NA	TRBV4-3	NA	TRBJ2-7	TGCGCCAGCAGCCAAGATTTTGGCAGGTCAGGCATCTACGAGCAGTACTTC	CASSQDFGRSGIYEQYF
NA	TRBV9	NA	TRBJ1-5	TGTGCCAGCAGCGTAGCTGAGGGGCCCCAGCATTTT	CASSVAEGPQHF
NA	TRBV4-3	TRBD1	TRBJ2-7	TGCGCCAGCAGCCAAGCTCCGACAGGGTCCTACGAGCAGTACTTC	CASSQAPTGSYEQYF
NA	TRBV4-1	NA	TRBJ1-5	TGCGCCAGCAGCCAAAGCCCTAGCAATCAGCCCCAGCATTTT	CASSQSPSNQPQHF
NA	TRBV5-1	TRBD1	TRBJ1-1	TGCGCCAGCAGCGGAACCGGGACAGGGCTTACTGAAGCTTTCTTT	CASSGTGTGLTEAFF
NA	TRBV19	TRBD1	TRBJ2-7	TGTGCCAGTAGTAACACAGGGGGGTACGAGCAGTACTTC	CASSNTGGYEQYF
NA	TRBV7-9	NA	TRBJ2-2	TGTGCCAGCATTCAGGGGAACACCGGGGAGCTGTTTTTT	CASIQGNTGELFF
NA	TRBV11-2	NA	TRBJ2-2	TGTGCCAGCAGGCAAAGGGGCGGGGAGCTGTTTTTT	CASRQRGGELFF
NA	TRBV7-9	TRBD1	TRBJ2-6	TGTGCCAGCAGCCACCGGGACAGGAGCTTCTCTGGGGCCAACGTCCTGACTTTC	CASSHRDRSFSGANVLTF
NA	TRBV7-2	NA	TRBJ1-5	TGTGCCAGCAGCTTACAATCGGGGGTAGGACAGCCCCAGCATTTT	CASSLQSGVGQPQHF
NA	TRBV25-1	NA	TRBJ2-7	TGTGCCAGCAGTGAATTTCGGACAGACGAGCAGTACTTC	CASSEFRTDEQYF